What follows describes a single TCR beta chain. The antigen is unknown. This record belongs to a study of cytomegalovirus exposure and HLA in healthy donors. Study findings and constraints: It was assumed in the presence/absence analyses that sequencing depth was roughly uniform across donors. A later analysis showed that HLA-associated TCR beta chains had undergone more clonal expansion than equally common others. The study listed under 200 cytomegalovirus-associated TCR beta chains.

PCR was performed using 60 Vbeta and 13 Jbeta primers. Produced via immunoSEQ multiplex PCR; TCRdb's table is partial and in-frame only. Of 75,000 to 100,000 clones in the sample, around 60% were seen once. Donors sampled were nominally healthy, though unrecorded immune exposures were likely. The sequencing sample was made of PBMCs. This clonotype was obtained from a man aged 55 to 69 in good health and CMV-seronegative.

The CDR3 is CASSRRVRETQYF. For the CDR3, the DNA is TGTGCCAGCAGTCGCAGGGTCAGGGAGACCCAGTACTTC. This chain connects TRBV2 to TRBJ2-5, with D possibly TRBD1 on 5 matching bases. This CDR3 has 13 amino acids. Per the germline V gene, CDR1 is SNHLY and CDR2 is FYNNEI. Trimming took off 5 bases at V and 5 bases at J, with 12 bases between the two ends.